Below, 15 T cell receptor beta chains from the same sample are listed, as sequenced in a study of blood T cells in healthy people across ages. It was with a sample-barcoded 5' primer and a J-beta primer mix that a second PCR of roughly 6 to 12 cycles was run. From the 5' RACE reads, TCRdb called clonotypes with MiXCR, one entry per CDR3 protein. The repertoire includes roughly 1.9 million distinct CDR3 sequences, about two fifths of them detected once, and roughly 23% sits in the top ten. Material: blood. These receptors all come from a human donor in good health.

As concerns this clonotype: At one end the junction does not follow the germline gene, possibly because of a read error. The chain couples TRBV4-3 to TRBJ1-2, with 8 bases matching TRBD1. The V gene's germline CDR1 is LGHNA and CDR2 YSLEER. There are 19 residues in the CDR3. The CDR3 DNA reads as TGCGCCAGCAGTCAAGAACGAGGGACAGGTCCTTTATTAAACTATGGCTACACCTTC. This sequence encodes CASSQERGTGPLLNYGYTF.

The CDR3: CASSSVGEETQYF. The CDR3 region has the DNA TGTGCCAGCAGCTCAGTGGGAGAAGAGACCCAGTACTTC. The chain couples TRBV7-2 to TRBJ2-7; D might be TRBD2 (5 bases). The last part of the DNA fits TRBJ2-5 better; the J call may be wrong. From germline, CDR1 is SGHTA and CDR2 FQGNSA. The CDR3 sequence is 13 residues long.

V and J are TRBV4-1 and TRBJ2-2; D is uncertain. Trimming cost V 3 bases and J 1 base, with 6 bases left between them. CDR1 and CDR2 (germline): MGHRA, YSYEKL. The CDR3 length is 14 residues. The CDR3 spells CASSQRLNTGELFF. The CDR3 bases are TGCGCCAGCAGCCAGAGACTGAACACCGGGGAGCTGTTTTTT.

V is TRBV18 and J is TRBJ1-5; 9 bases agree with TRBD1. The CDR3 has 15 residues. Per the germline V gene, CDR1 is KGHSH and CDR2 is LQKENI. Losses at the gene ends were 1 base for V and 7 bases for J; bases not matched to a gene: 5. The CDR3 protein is CASSPRDREGQPQHF. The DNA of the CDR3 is TGTGCCAGCTCACCACGGGACAGGGAGGGCCAGCCCCAGCATTTT.

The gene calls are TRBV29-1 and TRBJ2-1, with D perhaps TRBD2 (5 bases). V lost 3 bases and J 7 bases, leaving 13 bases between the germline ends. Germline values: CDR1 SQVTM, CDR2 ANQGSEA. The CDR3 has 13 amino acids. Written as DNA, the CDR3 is TGCAGCGTTGATTCGGGAATAGGGAATGAGCAGTTCTTC. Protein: CSVDSGIGNEQFF.

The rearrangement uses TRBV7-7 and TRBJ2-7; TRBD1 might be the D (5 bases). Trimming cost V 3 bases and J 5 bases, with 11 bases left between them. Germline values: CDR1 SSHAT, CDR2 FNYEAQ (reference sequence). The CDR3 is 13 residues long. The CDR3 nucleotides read TGTGCCAGCAGCTTTCACGACAGTAACGAGCAGTACTTC. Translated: CASSFHDSNEQYF.

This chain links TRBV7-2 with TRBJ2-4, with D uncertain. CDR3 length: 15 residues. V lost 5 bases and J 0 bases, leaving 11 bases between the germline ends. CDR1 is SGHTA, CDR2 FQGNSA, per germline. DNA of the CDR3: TGTGCCAGCAGCCCCAGTCCACTAGCCAAAAACATTCAGTACTTC. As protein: CASSPSPLAKNIQYF.

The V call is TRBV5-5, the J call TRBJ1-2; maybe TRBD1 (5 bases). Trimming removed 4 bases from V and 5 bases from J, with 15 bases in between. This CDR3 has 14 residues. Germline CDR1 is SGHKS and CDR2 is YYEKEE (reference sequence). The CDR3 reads CASSTGHSSYGYTF. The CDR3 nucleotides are TGTGCCAGCAGCACCGGACATTCGTCTTATGGCTACACCTTC.

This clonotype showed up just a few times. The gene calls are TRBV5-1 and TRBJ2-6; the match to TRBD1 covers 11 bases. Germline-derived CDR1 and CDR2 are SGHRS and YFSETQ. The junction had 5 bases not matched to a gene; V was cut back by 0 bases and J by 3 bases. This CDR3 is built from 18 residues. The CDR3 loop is CASSLGGQGANGANVLTF. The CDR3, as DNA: TGCGCCAGCAGCTTGGGAGGACAGGGGGCAAATGGGGCCAACGTCCTGACTTTC.

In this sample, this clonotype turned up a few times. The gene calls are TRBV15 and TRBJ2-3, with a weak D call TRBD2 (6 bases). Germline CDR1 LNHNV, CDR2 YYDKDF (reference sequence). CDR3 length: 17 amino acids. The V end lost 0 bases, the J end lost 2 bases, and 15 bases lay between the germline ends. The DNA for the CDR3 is TGTGCCACCAGCAGAGATTTCGAGACTAGGGTCACAGATACGCAGTATTTT. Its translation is CATSRDFETRVTDTQYF.

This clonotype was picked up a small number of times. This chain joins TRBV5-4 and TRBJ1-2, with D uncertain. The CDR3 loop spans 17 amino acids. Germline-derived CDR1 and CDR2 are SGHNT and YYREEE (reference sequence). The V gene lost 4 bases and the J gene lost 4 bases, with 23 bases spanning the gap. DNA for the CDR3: TGTGCCAGCAGCCCACAATGGGCGCGATCCCTCGGCTATGGCTACACCTTC. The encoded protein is CASSPQWARSLGYGYTF.

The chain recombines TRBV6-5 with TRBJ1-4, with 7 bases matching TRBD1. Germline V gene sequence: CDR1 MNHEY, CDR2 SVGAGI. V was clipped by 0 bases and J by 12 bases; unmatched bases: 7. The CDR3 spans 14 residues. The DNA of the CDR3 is TGTGCCAGCAGTTACTCCGGGACAGAACACGAACTGTTTTTT. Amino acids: CASSYSGTEHELFF.

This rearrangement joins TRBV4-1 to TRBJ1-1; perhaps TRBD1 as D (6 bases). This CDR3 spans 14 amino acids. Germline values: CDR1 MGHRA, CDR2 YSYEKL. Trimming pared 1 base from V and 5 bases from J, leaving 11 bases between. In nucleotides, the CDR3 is TGCGCCAGCAGCCAAGCCCCAGGGGATACTGAAGCTTTCTTT. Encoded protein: CASSQAPGDTEAFF.

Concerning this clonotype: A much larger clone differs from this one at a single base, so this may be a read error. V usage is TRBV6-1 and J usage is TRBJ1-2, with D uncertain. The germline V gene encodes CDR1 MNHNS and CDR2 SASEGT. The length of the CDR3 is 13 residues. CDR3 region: CASSVGANYGDTF. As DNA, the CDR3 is TGTGCCAGCAGTGTGGGAGCTAACTATGGCGACACCTTC.

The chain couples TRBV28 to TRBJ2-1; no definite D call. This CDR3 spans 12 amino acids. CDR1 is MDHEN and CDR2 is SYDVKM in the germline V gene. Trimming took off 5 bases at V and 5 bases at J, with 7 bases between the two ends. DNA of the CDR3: TGTGCCAGCAGTCCGTCACACAATGAGCAGTTCTTC. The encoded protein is CASSPSHNEQFF.